This T cell receptor beta chain was recovered during a study of shared clonotypes between healthy human individuals (dated by TCRdb to 2018 to 2020). At the level of the whole study: A few men and a couple of women, aged 18 to 49 years, made up the cohort. Blood TCR repertoires of 5 or 6 healthy adults were deeply sequenced to estimate repertoire size and the extent of clonotype sharing between individuals. To increase sequencing depth and limit assay-specific biases, different laboratories used diverse techniques to prepare libraries and sequence TCR repertoires. Each donor's leukapheresis produced roughly between roughly 0.85 and 9 billion PBMCs. Findings and caveats that apply to the study as a whole: Pairwise subsampling led to the expectation that sequencing depth would affect the degree of clonotype sharing among donors. Sampling was limited to blood, and TCR repertoires in tissue likely differ from TCR repertoires in blood. The small number of donors limited the genetic and exposure-history diversity represented.

The germline V gene (reference sequence) specifies SGHKS as CDR1 and YYEKEE as CDR2. From the cysteine through the phenylalanine, the CDR3 covers 15 amino acids. Only CDR3 DNA remains: 45 bases, in frame from the first base. Trimmed from V: 2 bases; trimmed from J: 3 bases; junction bases lacking a gene match: 6. Using the deep immunoSEQ assay, TCR CDR3 regions were amplified from genomic DNA by multiplex PCR. Extracted genomic DNA from each cell subset was spread evenly across all wells of several immunoSEQ 96-well plates, with each plate serving as a replicate. Each replicate PCR for unsorted PBMC received 250 to 300 ng genomic DNA, equal to tens of thousands of T cell genomes. Genomic DNA from unsorted PBMC was sequenced over ten immunoSEQ deep assay plates. The purified libraries were quantified using a Qubit 3.0 fluorometer, sized with a Bioanalyzer 2100, and then quantified again using the KAPA Library Quantification kit. Every immunoSEQ 96-well plate was sequenced on a separate single-read 150-cycle Illumina NextSeq 550 flow cell. Turning to the authors' computational methods: Because the immunoSEQ output included only junctional sequences and no quality scores, the filtering could not be the same as the filtering used for full-length reads. To assign V/J genes and CDR3, sequences were annotated against IMGT germline references using PyIR, a Python wrapper for IgBLAST v1.9. Reads with weak V/J assignments (E-value above 1e-6), missing CDR3, stop codons, out-of-frame junctions, or ambiguous translated residues were removed. V3J clonotypes were defined by identical inferred V gene, J gene, and CDR3 amino acid sequence. The percentage overlap between two repertoires was calculated by dividing the number of shared unique clonotypes by the size of the smaller repertoire. RTK rarefaction, the Chao1 estimator, and Recon v2.1 estimates of unobserved clonotypes were used to assess repertoire richness. TCRdb holds this immuneACCESS table with in-frame rearrangements only. Some clones are missing; in checked studies, unresolved V genes explain under half, and the rest has no known cause. That table furnishes V, J and clone size, whereas the DNA furnished D and trimming. The sample has around 500,000 clones on record, approximately 80% of them singletons. The ten largest account for around 13% of the sample.

Donors were healthy HIV-negative adults with no recently reported acute infections or vaccinations. All donors were Caucasian adults living in Nashville, Tennessee, USA. For unsorted samples, tens of millions of PBMCs were counted, and genomic DNA was extracted using the QIAamp DNA Blood Mini kit. Blood was obtained by leukapheresis, after which PBMCs were separated by Ficoll-Histopaque density gradient centrifugation and cryopreserved in liquid nitrogen vapor phase. Of note for this clone: What antigen it recognizes has not been identified. Base quality data are lacking; no much larger clone is found one base away.

The V and J segments used are TRBV5-5 and TRBJ2-7, and TRBD2 aligns with 9 junction nucleotides. The receptor comes from a woman in her 40s in good health. Some clones in this sample may be carry-over from other donors' samples. Material for sequencing was PBMCs. DNA sequence: TGTGCCAGCAGCTTTAGGCTAGCGGGATACTACGAGCAGTACTTC. Its coded protein is CASSFRLAGYYEQYF.